This record concerns one T cell receptor beta chain sequence. What it binds is not known. The sequence runs out 3 residues before the end of the CDR3; the remainder is reconstructed from the germline J gene. MY09/MY11 PCR detected cervical HPV DNA; dot-blot assigned genotypes. This CDR3 spans 15 amino acids. J was trimmed by 5 bases and V by 3 bases; bases with no gene match: 7. The V gene's germline CDR1 is KGHSH and CDR2 LQKENI. The entry originates in a study of T cells in women clearing cervical HPV infection. Study-wide results and limits: Timing of associations relative to infection is unclear; T-cell subsets were not isolated. Controls had more TRBV6-7 (about 0.16%) than cases (0.11%). T-cell numbers per sample were unknown and may explain richness differences.

Sequenced by immunoSEQ multiplex PCR; TCRdb stores in-frame clones only, minus some. With about 31,000 clones in the sample, the ten largest clones hold 7.5% to 10%. V gene TRBV18 combines with J gene TRBJ2-1, with 7 bases matching TRBD2. The receptor was derived from a woman aged 18 to 75 with a cervical HPV16 infection that either progressed to CIN3+ or cleared (not recorded which). Material: blood buffy coat. The part of the CDR3 DNA that was read is TGTGCCAGCTCACCGTTTGGACTAGAAAACAATGAG. It encodes CASSPFGLENNE. The whole CDR3 is CASSPFGLENNEQFF.